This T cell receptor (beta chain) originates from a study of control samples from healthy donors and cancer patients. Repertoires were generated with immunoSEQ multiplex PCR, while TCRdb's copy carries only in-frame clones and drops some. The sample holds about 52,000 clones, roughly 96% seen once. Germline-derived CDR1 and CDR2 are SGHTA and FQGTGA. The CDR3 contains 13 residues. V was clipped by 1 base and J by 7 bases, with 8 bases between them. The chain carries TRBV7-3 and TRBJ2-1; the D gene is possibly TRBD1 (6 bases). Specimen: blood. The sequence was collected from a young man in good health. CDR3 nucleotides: TGTGCCAGCAGCTTAAACAGGGTAAATGAGCAGTTCTTC. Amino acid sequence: CASSLNRVNEQFF.